These T cell receptor beta chains were read from a single sample in a study of T-cell memory formation after mild COVID-19. Using its own MiXCR run on the 5' RACE reads, TCRdb lists one record per CDR3 protein. The repertoire includes almost 250,000 distinct CDR3 sequences, over 15% of them detected once, and 2.1% sits in the top ten. What was sequenced was PBMCs or a T cell subset sorted from them (not recorded which). These receptors all stem from an adult woman who had mild COVID-19 (a few samples of this study predate the infection). Cell type and time point are not known. CDR3s include the opening cysteine and the closing phenylalanine or tryptophan. Each record gives: clone size, J gene, D gene, V gene, CDR3 length, CDR3 DNA, CDR3 protein. The D gene is left open where the match is weak. The listing skips clone size in some rows; elsewhere it reads once, few, many or a size class.

size: .; J: TRBJ2-7; D: .; V: TRBV15; length: 16; DNA: TGTGCCACCAGCGGAGGGAACAGGGCTGGATTCTACGAGCAGTACTTC; CDR3: CATSGGNRAGFYEQYF
size: .; J: TRBJ2-3; D: TRBD1; V: TRBV19; length: 15; DNA: TGTGCCAGTAGTGGGGGGACAGGGCCCACAGATACGCAGTATTTT; CDR3: CASSGGTGPTDTQYF
size: .; J: TRBJ1-6; D: .; V: TRBV6-2/TRBV6-3; length: 14; DNA: TGTGCCAGCAGTTCAGGACAGCCTAATTCACCCCTCCACTTT; CDR3: CASSSGQPNSPLHF
size: many; J: TRBJ2-3; D: TRBD2; V: TRBV7-2; length: 15; DNA: TGTGCCAGCAGCTTGTTGCTAGCGGGAGATGATACGCAGTATTTT; CDR3: CASSLLLAGDDTQYF
size: .; J: TRBJ1-2; D: .; V: TRBV12-3/TRBV12-4; length: 14; DNA: TGTGCCAGCAGCCCCGGAATTCGGGCGGTTGGCTACACCTTC; CDR3: CASSPGIRAVGYTF
size: .; J: TRBJ2-1; D: TRBD2; V: TRBV12-3/TRBV12-4; length: 16; DNA: TGTGCCAGCAGTTCGGGGGAGGGGCTAGAGATGTATGAGCAGTTCTTC; CDR3: CASSSGEGLEMYEQFF
size: .; J: TRBJ1-1; D: .; V: TRBV20-1; length: 18; DNA: TGCAGTGCTAGGACTCTTGCAGACACTTCTCGAGTGAACACTGAAGCTTTCTTT; CDR3: CSARTLADTSRVNTEAFF
size: few; J: TRBJ2-7; D: .; V: TRBV6-1; length: 15; DNA: TGTGCCAGCAGTGATGGTGTGACAGGAGGCTTCAAGAAGTACTTC; CDR3: CASSDGVTGGFKKYF
size: .; J: TRBJ1-1; D: .; V: TRBV12-3/TRBV12-4; length: 14; DNA: TGTGCCAGCAGTTTCAGACACTTAAACACTGAAGCTTTCTTT; CDR3: CASSFRHLNTEAFF
size: few; J: TRBJ2-2; D: TRBD1; V: TRBV24-1; length: 17; DNA: TGTGCCACCAGTGATTTGGGACAGGGACCGAACACCGGGGAGCTGTTTTTT; CDR3: CATSDLGQGPNTGELFF